The 14 T cell receptor beta chains in this list originate from one sample, sequenced in a study of graft-versus-host responses after intestinal transplantation. Sequenced by immunoSEQ multiplex PCR; TCRdb stores in-frame clones only, minus some. The data hold about 10,000 clones, with 36% observed a single time. Stimulators, 200,000 irradiated and violet-dye-labeled cells, were plated with 200,000 CFSE-labeled responder cells. Here the sequenced sample was alloreactive CD8+ T cells from a mixed lymphocyte reaction culture, taken before intestinal transplant. Indicated subset: CFSE-low proliferating T cells sorted from approximately 6-day pre-transplant mixed lymphocyte reaction (GvH or HvG direction). These receptors came from a human patient who received an intestinal transplant.

The V and J genes are TRBV9 and TRBJ1-3, with 7 nucleotides matching TRBD1. The germline CDR1 and CDR2 sequences are SGDLS and YYNGEE. The CDR3 spans 16 residues. After removal of 1 base from V and 0 bases from J, the junction contained 4 bases not matched to a gene. CDR3 loop: CASSVQGGVSGNTIYF. CDR3 in DNA: TGTGCCAGCAGCGTACAGGGGGGCGTCTCTGGAAACACCATATATTTT.

The CDR3 DNA follows: TGTGCCAGCAGCCTTACCCCTCCGGGACAGGGGTACGAAAAACTGTTTTTT. Encoded protein: CASSLTPPGQGYEKLFF. The chain joins TRBV28 to TRBJ1-4, with 10 bases that match TRBD1. Germline-derived CDR1 and CDR2 are MDHEN and SYDVKM. The V segment lost 6 bases and the J segment 8 bases; nucleotides outside the gene matches: 15. The CDR3 length is 17 residues.

The gene calls are TRBV25-1 and TRBJ2-1; D might be TRBD2 (7 bases). Trimming stripped 8 bases from V and 8 bases from J, with 16 bases between. CDR1 and CDR2 (germline): MGHDK, SYGVNS. The CDR3 covers 13 residues. The CDR3 protein is CASALGGLDEQFF. The CDR3 DNA sequence: TGTGCCAGCGCCCTCGGGGGGCTGGATGAGCAGTTCTTC.

This clone turned up a few times. V gene TRBV12-5 combines with J gene TRBJ1-5; D is ambiguous. V was shortened by 1 base and J by 3 bases, with 4 bases between the two germline ends. The CDR3 spans 13 residues. In germline, CDR1 is LGHNT, CDR2 FRNRAP. The CDR3 here is CASGLDINQPQHF. DNA of the CDR3: TGTGCTAGTGGTTTGGACATCAATCAGCCCCAGCATTTT. Full variable domain (missing parts from reference TRBV12-5 and TRBJ1-5): DARVTQTPRHKVTEMGQEVTMRCQPILGHNTVFWYRQTMMQGLELLAYFRNRAPLDDSGMPKDRFSAEMPDATLATLKIQPSEPRDSAVYFCASGLDINQPQHFGDGTRLSIL.

This clone has only a few counts. The rearrangement uses TRBV27 and TRBJ2-3; a possible D gene is TRBD2 (5 bases). From germline, CDR1 is MNHEY and CDR2 SMNVEV (reference sequence). CDR3 size: 15 residues. Trimming left V 3 bases short and J 4 bases short, with 14 bases between. The CDR3 DNA follows: TGTGCCAGCAGTTTTAGCCTGAGGGCACCAGATACGCAGTATTTT. Translated: CASSFSLRAPDTQYF.

This clone was seen only a few times. CDR3 DNA sequence: TGTGCCAGCAGCTCCGGGACAGTACTACCCACTGAAGCTTTCTTT. Protein: CASSSGTVLPTEAFF. The chain joins TRBV5-8 to TRBJ1-1; the match to TRBD1 covers 7 bases. The trim removed 3 bases at V and 4 bases at J, leaving 9 bases unmatched. Per the germline V gene, CDR1 is SGHTS and CDR2 is YDEGEE. The CDR3 is 15 amino acids.

This clone was observed a few times. The chain carries TRBV11-2 and TRBJ2-7, with D perhaps TRBD2 (6 bases). The CDR3 runs 13 residues. Trimming stripped 1 base from V and 7 bases from J, with 11 bases between. Germline values: CDR1 SGHAT, CDR2 FQNNGV. For the CDR3, the DNA is TGTGCCAGCAGCTTAGGTAGCGGTAGGGAGCAGTACTTC. This gives the protein CASSLGSGREQYF.

This clone has more than one count but fewer than ten. The J gene is TRBJ1-5, the V gene TRBV27, with 9 positions matching TRBD1. The germline gives CDR1 MNHEY, CDR2 SMNVEV (reference sequence). The ends lost 8 bases at V and 5 bases at J; junction bases unmatched: 7. The CDR3 has 14 residues. The CDR3 DNA follows: TGTGCCAGCTTGTGGGACAGGGTTTATCAGCCCCAGCATTTT. Protein sequence: CASLWDRVYQPQHF.

The chain uses TRBV10-2 and TRBJ1-1, with D possibly being TRBD1 (6 bases). V was shortened by 8 bases and J by 1 base, with 17 bases between the two germline ends. CDR1 is WSHSY and CDR2 is SAAADI in the germline V gene. This CDR3 spans 15 amino acids. CDR3 nucleotides: TGCGCCAGCCGAGTACTGGACAGCCCGAACACTGAAGCTTTCTTT. Protein sequence: CASRVLDSPNTEAFF.

CDR3 sequence: CASSLGTTHLNTEAFF. In DNA form, the CDR3 reads TGTGCCAGCAGCTTGGGGACAACGCACTTGAACACTGAAGCTTTCTTT. The rearrangement links TRBV5-4 to TRBJ1-1; perhaps TRBD1 as D (5 bases). V was trimmed by 0 bases and J by 0 bases, leaving 12 bases between them. Germline lookup yields CDR1 SGHNT and CDR2 YYREEE (reference sequence). The CDR3 spans 16 residues. Full variable domain (remainder filled in from reference TRBV5-4 and TRBJ1-1): ETGVTQSPTHLIKTRGQQVTLRCSSQSGHNTVSWYQQALGQGPQFIFQYYREEENGRGNFPPRFSGLQFPNYSSELNVNALELDDSALYLCASSLGTTHLNTEAFFGQGTRLTVV.

This clone has a handful of counts. Other DNA sequences in this specimen translate into the identical CDR3. The chain joins TRBV27 to TRBJ2-7; D possibly corresponds to TRBD1 (6 bases). This CDR3 comprises 15 residues. The V and J ends lost 5 bases and 3 bases respectively, with 17 bases between them. Germline-derived CDR1 and CDR2 are MNHEY and SMNVEV (reference sequence). The CDR3 is CASSISQGSNYEQYF. The CDR3, as DNA: TGTGCCAGCAGTATCTCGCAGGGGTCGAACTACGAGCAGTACTTC.

In its sample, this clone was seen a few times. V usage is TRBV7-8 and J usage is TRBJ2-7; D uncertain. Trimming removed 5 bases from V and 2 bases from J, with 22 bases in between. Per germline, CDR1 SGHVS and CDR2 FQNEAQ. CDR3 length: 17 amino acids. The CDR3 coding sequence is TGTGCCAGCAGCGCGATCCGCTTCCCGGGTAAAACCTACGAGCAGTACTTC. It encodes CASSAIRFPGKTYEQYF. The whole variable domain, filled in from reference TRBV7-8 and TRBJ2-7, reads GAGVSQSPRYKVAKRGQDVALRCDPISGHVSLFWYQQALGQGPEFLTYFQNEAQLDKSGLPSDRFFAERPEGSVSTLKIQRTQQEDSAVYLCASSAIRFPGKTYEQYFGPGTRLTVT.

By sample fraction, this clone is medium-sized (0.01 to 0.1%). The chain employs TRBV5-4 and TRBJ1-4; D gene ambiguous. The germline CDR1 and CDR2 sequences are SGHNT and YYREEE (reference sequence). The CDR3 loop spans 14 amino acids. Trimming stripped 0 bases from V and 2 bases from J, with 5 bases between. CDR3 amino acids: CASSLASTNEKLFF. In DNA, the CDR3 is TGTGCCAGCAGCTTGGCGTCCACTAATGAAAAACTGTTTTTT.

This clone ranks as medium-sized. V gene TRBV28 combines with J gene TRBJ2-7; a weak D match, TRBD2 (6 bases). Germline V lookup: CDR1 MDHEN, CDR2 SYDVKM. The CDR3 is 13 residues long. Between the trimmed V and J ends, which lost 7 bases and 3 bases, there was a span of 13 bases. As DNA, the CDR3 is TGTGCCAGCACCGTAGCGGAAAACTACGAGCAGTACTTC. Its protein is CASTVAENYEQYF.